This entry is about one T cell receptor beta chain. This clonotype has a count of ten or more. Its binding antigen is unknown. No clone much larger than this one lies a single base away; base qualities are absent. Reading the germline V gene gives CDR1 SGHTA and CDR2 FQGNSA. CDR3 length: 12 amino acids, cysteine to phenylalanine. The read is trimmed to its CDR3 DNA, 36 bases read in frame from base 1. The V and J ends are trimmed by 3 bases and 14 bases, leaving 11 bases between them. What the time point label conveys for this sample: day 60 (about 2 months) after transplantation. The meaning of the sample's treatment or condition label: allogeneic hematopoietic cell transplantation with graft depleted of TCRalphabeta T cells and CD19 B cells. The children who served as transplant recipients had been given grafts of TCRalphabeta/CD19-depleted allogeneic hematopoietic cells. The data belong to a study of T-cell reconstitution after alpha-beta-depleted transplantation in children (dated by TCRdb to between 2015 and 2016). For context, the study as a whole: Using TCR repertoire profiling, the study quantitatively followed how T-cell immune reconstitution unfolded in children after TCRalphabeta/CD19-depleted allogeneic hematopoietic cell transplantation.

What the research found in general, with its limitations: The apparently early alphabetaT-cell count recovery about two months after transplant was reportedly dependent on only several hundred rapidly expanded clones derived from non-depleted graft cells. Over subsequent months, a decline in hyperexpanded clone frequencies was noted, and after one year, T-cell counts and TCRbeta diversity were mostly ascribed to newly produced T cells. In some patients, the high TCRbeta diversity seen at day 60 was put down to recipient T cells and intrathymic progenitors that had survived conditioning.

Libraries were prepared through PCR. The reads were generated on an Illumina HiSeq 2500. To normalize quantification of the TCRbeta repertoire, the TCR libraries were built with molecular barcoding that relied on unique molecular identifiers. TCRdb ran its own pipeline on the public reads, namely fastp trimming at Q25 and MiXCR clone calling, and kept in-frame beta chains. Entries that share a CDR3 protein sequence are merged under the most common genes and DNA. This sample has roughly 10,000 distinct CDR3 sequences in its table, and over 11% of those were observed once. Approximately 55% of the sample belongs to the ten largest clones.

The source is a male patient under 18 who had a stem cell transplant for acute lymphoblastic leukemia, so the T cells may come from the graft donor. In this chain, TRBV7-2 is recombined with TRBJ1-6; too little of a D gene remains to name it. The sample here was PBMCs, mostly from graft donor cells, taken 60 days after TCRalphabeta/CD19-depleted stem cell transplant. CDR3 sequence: CASSFLNLSLHF. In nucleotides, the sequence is TGTGCCAGCAGCTTCCTCAACTTATCCCTCCACTTT.